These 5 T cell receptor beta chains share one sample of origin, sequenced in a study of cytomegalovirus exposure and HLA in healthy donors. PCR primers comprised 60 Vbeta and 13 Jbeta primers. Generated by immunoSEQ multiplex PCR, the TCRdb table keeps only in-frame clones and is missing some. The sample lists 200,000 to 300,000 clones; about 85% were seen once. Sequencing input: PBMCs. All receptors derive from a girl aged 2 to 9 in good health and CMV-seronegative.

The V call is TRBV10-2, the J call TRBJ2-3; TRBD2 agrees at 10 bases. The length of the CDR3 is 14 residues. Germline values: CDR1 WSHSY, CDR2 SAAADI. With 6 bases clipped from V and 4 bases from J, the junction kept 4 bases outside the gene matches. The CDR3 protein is CASRGGLASDTQYF. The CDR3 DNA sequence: TGCGCCAGCAGGGGGGGACTAGCGTCAGATACGCAGTATTTT.

CDR3 coding DNA: TGTGCCAGCAGCTCCCCTCGGAGGGAAATTCTCGTCAATCAGCCCCAGCATTTT. It is translated as CASSSPRREILVNQPQHF. The genes are TRBV5-6 and TRBJ1-5, with unresolved D. The V gene's germline CDR1 is SGHDT and CDR2 YYEEEE. V lost 3 bases to trimming and J lost 3 bases, with 22 bases between them. The CDR3 runs to 18 residues. Looking up the rest from reference TRBV5-6 and TRBJ1-5 gives the full variable domain: DAGVTQSPTHLIKTRGQQVTLRCSPKSGHDTVSWYQQALGQGPQFIFQYYEEEERQRGNFPDRFSGHQFPNYSSELNVNALLLGDSALYLCASSSPRREILVNQPQHFGDGTRLSIL.

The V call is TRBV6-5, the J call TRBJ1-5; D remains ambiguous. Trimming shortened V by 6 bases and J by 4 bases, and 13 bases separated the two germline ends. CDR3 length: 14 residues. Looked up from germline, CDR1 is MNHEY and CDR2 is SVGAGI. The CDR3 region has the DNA TGTGCCAGCAGCCCATCCAGGCGAAATCAGCCCCAGCATTTT. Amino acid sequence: CASSPSRRNQPQHF.

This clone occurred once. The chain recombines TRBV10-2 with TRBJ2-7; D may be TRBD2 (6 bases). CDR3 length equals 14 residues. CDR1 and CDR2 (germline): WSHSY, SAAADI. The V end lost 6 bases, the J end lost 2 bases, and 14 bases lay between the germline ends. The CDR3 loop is CASSPGRPPYEQYF. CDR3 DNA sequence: TGCGCCAGCAGCCCCGGGAGACCCCCCTACGAGCAGTACTTC.

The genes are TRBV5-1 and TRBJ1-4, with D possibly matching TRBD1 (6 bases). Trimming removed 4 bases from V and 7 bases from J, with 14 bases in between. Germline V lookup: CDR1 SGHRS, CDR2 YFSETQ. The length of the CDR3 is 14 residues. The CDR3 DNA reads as TGCGCCAGCAGCCCAAACCCGGACAGTGAAAAACTGTTTTTT. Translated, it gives CASSPNPDSEKLFF.